These 8 T cell receptor beta chains came from one sample sequenced in a study of T-cell memory formation after mild COVID-19. Each CDR3 protein gets one entry after TCRdb re-called the 5' RACE reads with MiXCR. Of around 140,000 distinct CDR3 sequences detected, roughly 6.3% appear once; the ten largest clones hold 2% to 2.5%. The sample comprised PBMCs or a T cell subset sorted from them (not recorded which). The origin of the receptors is an adult woman who had mild COVID-19 (a few samples of this study predate the infection). Cell type and time point are not known.

This clonotype was recorded many times. This chain joins TRBV5-1 and TRBJ2-7; TRBD1 matches at 9 bases. CDR1 is SGHRS, CDR2 YFSETQ, per germline. J gave up 0 bases and V 4 bases, and 14 bases lay outside the gene matches. This CDR3 spans 18 amino acids. Written as DNA, the CDR3 is TGCGCCAGCAGCCCAGCCGGGACAGGGATGGCGAGCTCCTACGAGCAGTACTTC. This codes for CASSPAGTGMASSYEQYF.

This clonotype was counted at least ten times. The chain links TRBV5-5 to TRBJ2-5; 9 bases map to TRBD2. The CDR3 consists of 16 residues. Unmatched junction bases numbered 10, after V lost 6 bases and J lost 1 base. The germline V gene has CDR1 SGHKS and CDR2 YYEKEE (reference sequence). CDR3 residues: CASTPHVAGVQETQYF. The DNA for the CDR3 is TGTGCCAGCACCCCACATGTAGCGGGGGTCCAAGAGACCCAGTACTTC. Drawing the rest from reference TRBV5-5 and TRBJ2-5, the complete variable domain is DAGVTQSPTHLIKTRGQQVTLRCSPISGHKSVSWYQQVLGQGPQFIFQYYEKEERGRGNFPDRFSARQFPNYSSELNVNALLLGDSALYLCASTPHVAGVQETQYFGPGTRLLVL.

Here the CDR3 reads CASSSSGVGNTIYF. CDR3 nucleotide sequence: TGTGCCAGCAGTTCTTCAGGGGTCGGAAACACCATATATTTT. The chain has TRBV12-3 or TRBV12-4 and TRBJ1-3, with a tentative D call TRBD1 (6 bases). V lost 4 bases, J lost 4 bases, and 11 bases lay in between. The CDR3 runs to 14 residues.

This clonotype was counted only a few times. This chain connects TRBV5-4 to TRBJ2-5, with 9 bases identical to TRBD2. The V segment lost 5 bases and the J segment 1 base; nucleotides outside the gene matches: 15. From germline, CDR1 is SGHNT and CDR2 YYREEE (reference sequence). The CDR3 covers 18 residues. CDR3 sequence reads: CASSVLGGAGGTQETQYF. DNA for the CDR3: TGTGCCAGCAGTGTACTCGGTGGGGCGGGGGGGACCCAAGAGACCCAGTACTTC.

This clonotype has a handful of counts. The rearrangement uses TRBV3-1 and TRBJ1-1; the D is unclear. The CDR3 has 14 residues. The V end was cut by 2 bases, the J end by 1 base, with 8 bases between. Germline assignment: CDR1 LGHDT and CDR2 YNNKEL (reference sequence). CDR3 amino acids: CASSQYGENTEAFF. The CDR3 coding sequence is TGTGCCAGCAGCCAATACGGGGAGAACACTGAAGCTTTCTTT.

This clonotype was seen repeatedly, ten times or more. V is TRBV5-1 and J is TRBJ2-5, with 8 bases lining up with TRBD1. The CDR3 totals 16 residues. J lost 6 bases, V lost 5 bases, and 15 bases had no gene match. Germline V gene lookup returns CDR1 SGHRS and CDR2 YFSETQ. As DNA, the CDR3 is TGCGCCAGCAGTCCCATGCCGGGACAGGTGTTCCAGACCCAGTACTTC. This codes for CASSPMPGQVFQTQYF.

The chain combines TRBV24-1 with TRBJ2-1, with 7 bases that match TRBD2. Germline loops: CDR1 KGHDR, CDR2 SFDVKD. The J segment lost 0 bases and the V segment lost 4 bases, leaving 8 bases of the junction unmatched. There are 17 residues in the CDR3. CDR3 bases: TGTGCCACCAGTGACCCAAGGTCTAGCGGCTCCTACAATGAGCAGTTCTTC. It translates to CATSDPRSSGSYNEQFF.

This clonotype was found many times. The chain carries TRBV20-1 and TRBJ2-4; the match to TRBD2 covers 8 bases. J gave up 8 bases and V 0 bases, and 9 bases lay outside the gene matches. The CDR3 is 15 amino acids. From germline, CDR1 is DFQATT and CDR2 SNEGSKA (reference sequence). This CDR3 reads CSARDRIAGIDIQYF. DNA for the CDR3: TGCAGTGCTAGAGATCGAATAGCGGGGATCGACATTCAGTACTTC.